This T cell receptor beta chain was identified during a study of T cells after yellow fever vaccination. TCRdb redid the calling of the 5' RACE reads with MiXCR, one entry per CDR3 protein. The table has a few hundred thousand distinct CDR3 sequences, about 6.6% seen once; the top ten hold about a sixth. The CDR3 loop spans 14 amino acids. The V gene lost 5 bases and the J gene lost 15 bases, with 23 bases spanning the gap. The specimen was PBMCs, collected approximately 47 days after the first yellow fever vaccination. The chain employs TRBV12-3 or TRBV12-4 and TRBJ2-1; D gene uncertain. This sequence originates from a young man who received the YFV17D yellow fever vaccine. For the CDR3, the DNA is TGTGCCAGCAGTCTCGGGCCCAATCCCGCCTTCTCGTTCTTC. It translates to CASSLGPNPAFSFF.